The 8 T cell receptor beta chains below were found in one sample sequenced in a study of blood T cell repertoires in COVID-19. Sequenced by immunoSEQ multiplex PCR; TCRdb stores in-frame clones only, minus some. The sample yields about 370,000 clones, 75% to 90% seen once. Sequencing input: PBMCs or T cells enriched from blood (not recorded which). These receptors originate from a man in his late teens or twenties who had recovered from COVID-19.

The chain employs TRBV7-9 and TRBJ1-1; tentative D call: TRBD1 (5 bases). The CDR3 is 14 amino acids. Deletions cut 5 bases from V and 5 bases from J, with 15 bases between. Looked up from germline, CDR1 is SEHNR and CDR2 is FQNEAQ (reference sequence). Here the CDR3 reads CASSPTSKGTEAFF. In DNA, the CDR3 is TGTGCCAGCAGCCCTACATCAAAGGGGACTGAAGCTTTCTTT.

The chain links TRBV19 to TRBJ2-1; the match to TRBD2 covers 10 bases. CDR1 is LNHDA and CDR2 is SQIVND in the germline V gene (reference sequence). The CDR3 sequence is 14 residues long. J was trimmed by 4 bases and V by 6 bases; bases with no gene match: 3. CDR3 region: CASRLAGTYNEQFF. CDR3 bases: TGTGCCAGTAGACTAGCGGGAACTTACAATGAGCAGTTCTTC.

The CDR3 coding sequence is TGTGCCAGCAGTTCCTGGACAGGGGTGGTTGGCACCATATATTTT. It yields the protein CASSSWTGVVGTIYF. This rearrangement joins TRBV28 to TRBJ1-3, with 9 bases lining up with TRBD1. After removal of 4 bases from V and 9 bases from J, the junction contained 10 bases not matched to a gene. CDR1 and CDR2 (germline): MDHEN, SYDVKM. This CDR3 region has 15 residues.

This clone was counted once. The rearrangement joins TRBV7-2 to TRBJ1-3; 9 bases are a match to TRBD1. The V gene end was trimmed by 5 bases and the J gene end by 2 bases; junction bases not matched to a gene: 4. The CDR3 extends over 15 amino acids. Germline CDR1 is SGHTA and CDR2 is FQGNSA. The CDR3 spells CASSITGGPGNTIYF. The CDR3 nucleotides read TGTGCCAGCAGCATTACAGGGGGCCCTGGAAACACCATATATTTT.

The chain links TRBV9 to TRBJ2-5; a possible D gene is TRBD2 (6 bases). The CDR3 consists of 16 residues. Germline CDR1 SGDLS, CDR2 YYNGEE. Trimming shortened V by 4 bases and J by 1 base, and 17 bases separated the two germline ends. In DNA, the CDR3 is TGTGCCAGCAGCCCCCGCGTCCTAGCGTTCCAAGAGACCCAGTACTTC. This sequence encodes CASSPRVLAFQETQYF. Full variable domain (rest looked up from reference TRBV9 and TRBJ2-5): DSGVTQTPKHLITATGQRVTLRCSPRSGDLSVYWYQQSLDQGLQFLIQYYNGEERAKGNILERFSAQQFPDLHSELNLSSLELGDSALYFCASSPRVLAFQETQYFGPGTRLLVL.

The chain joins TRBV30 to TRBJ1-1; D uncertain. The CDR3 has 12 amino acids. Germline V CDR1 and CDR2: GTSNPN, SVGIG (reference sequence). Trimming took 3 bases from V and 1 from J, leaving 6 bases between them. In DNA, the CDR3 is TGTGCCTGGAGACCCGGGAACACTGAAGCTTTCTTT. Its protein product is CAWRPGNTEAFF.

The CDR3 is CASNPGHTNTGELFF. The CDR3, as DNA: TGTGCCAGCAACCCGGGACACACGAACACCGGGGAGCTGTTTTTT. The V gene is TRBV11-2, the J gene TRBJ2-2; D might be TRBD1 (6 bases). Germline values: CDR1 SGHAT, CDR2 FQNNGV. There are 15 residues in the CDR3. Trimming took 7 bases from V and 0 from J, leaving 12 bases between them.

The CDR3 reads CASSKLGQGPGYTF. As DNA, the CDR3 is TGTGCCAGTAGTAAACTCGGACAGGGGCCTGGCTACACCTTC. The chain has TRBV19 and TRBJ1-2; 9 bases match TRBD1. Losses at the gene ends were 4 bases for V and 7 bases for J; bases not matched to a gene: 7. Germline-derived CDR1 and CDR2 are LNHDA and SQIVND (reference sequence). This CDR3 has 14 amino acids.